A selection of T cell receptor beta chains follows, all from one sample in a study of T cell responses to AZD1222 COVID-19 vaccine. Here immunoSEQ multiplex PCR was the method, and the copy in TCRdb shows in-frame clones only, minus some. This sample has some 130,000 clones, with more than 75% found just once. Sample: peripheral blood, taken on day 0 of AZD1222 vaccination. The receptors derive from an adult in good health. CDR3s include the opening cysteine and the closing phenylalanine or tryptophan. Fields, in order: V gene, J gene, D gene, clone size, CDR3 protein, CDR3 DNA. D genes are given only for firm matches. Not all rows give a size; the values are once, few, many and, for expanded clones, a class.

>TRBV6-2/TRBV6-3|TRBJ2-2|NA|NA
CASSGGAAAAGELFF
TGTGCCAGCAGCGGAGGGGCAGCGGCAGCCGGGGAGCTGTTTTTT
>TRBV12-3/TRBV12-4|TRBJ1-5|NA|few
CASSPSEAQPQHF
TGTGCCAGCAGCCCCTCGGAGGCTCAGCCCCAGCATTTT
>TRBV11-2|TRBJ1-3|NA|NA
CASSRMGGTYTIYF
TGTGCCAGCAGCCGGATGGGGGGGACATACACCATATATTTT
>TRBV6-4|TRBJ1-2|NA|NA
CASSDGTSIMPDRYTF
TGTGCCAGCAGTGACGGGACCTCGATAATGCCAGACCGCTACACCTTC
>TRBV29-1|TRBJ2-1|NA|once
CSVKMLNEQFF
TGCAGCGTTAAAATGTTGAATGAGCAGTTCTTC
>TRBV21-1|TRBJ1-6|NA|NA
CASSKVGRGHSPLHF
TGTGCCAGCAGCAAAGTGGGCAGGGGACATTCACCCCTCCACTTT
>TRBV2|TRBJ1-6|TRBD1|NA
CASYGTANSPLHF
TGTGCCAGCTACGGGACAGCTAATTCACCCCTCCACTTT
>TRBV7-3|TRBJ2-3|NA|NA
CASSLGLGADTQYF
TGTGCCAGCAGCTTAGGGCTAGGAGCAGATACGCAGTATTTT
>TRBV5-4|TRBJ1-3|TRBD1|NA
CASSFQTGTGAGNTIYF
TGTGCCAGCAGCTTTCAAACCGGGACAGGGGCTGGAAACACCATATATTTT
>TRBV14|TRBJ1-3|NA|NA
CASSPQFFSGNTIYF
TGTGCCAGCAGCCCTCAGTTTTTCTCTGGAAACACCATATATTTT
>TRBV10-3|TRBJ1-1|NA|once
CAIRATENTEAFF
TGTGCCATCAGAGCGACTGAGAACACTGAAGCTTTCTTT
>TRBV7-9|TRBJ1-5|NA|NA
CASSLRVDQPQHF
TGTGCCAGCAGCTTAAGGGTGGATCAGCCCCAGCATTTT
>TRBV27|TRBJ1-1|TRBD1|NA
CASSLVGQGAFRTEAFF
TGTGCCAGCAGTTTAGTCGGACAGGGGGCCTTTCGCACTGAAGCTTTCTTT
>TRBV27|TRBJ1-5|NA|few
CASSPTLSNQPQHF
TGTGCCAGCAGTCCCACACTTAGCAATCAGCCCCAGCATTTT
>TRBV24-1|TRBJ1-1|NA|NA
CATSGANTEAFF
TGTGCCACCAGTGGGGCCAACACTGAAGCTTTCTTT
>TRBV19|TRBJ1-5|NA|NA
CASSMSQEGQPQHF
TGTGCCAGTAGTATGTCACAGGAGGGTCAGCCCCAGCATTTT